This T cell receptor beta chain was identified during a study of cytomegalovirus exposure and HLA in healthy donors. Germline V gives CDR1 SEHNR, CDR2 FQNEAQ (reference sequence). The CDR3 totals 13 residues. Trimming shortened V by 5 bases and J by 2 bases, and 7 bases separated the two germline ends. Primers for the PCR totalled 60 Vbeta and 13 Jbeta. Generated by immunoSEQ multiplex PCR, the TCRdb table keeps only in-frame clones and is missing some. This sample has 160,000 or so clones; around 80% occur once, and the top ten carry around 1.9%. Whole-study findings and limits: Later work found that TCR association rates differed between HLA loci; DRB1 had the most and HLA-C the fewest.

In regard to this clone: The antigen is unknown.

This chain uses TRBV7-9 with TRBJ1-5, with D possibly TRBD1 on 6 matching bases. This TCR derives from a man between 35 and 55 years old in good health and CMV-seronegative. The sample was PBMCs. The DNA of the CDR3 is TGTGCCAGCAGCCGGACAGGCAATCAGCCCCAGCATTTT. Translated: CASSRTGNQPQHF.